The clone carrying this TCR beta chain was observed a few times. The antigen is unknown. Time point indicated: patch test 2, 6 weeks after DPC sensitization. The treatment denotes: therapeutic diphenylcyclopropenone sensitization with weekly scalp DPC. Phlebotomy was performed prior to application of every patch test. This entry belongs to a study of human T cells and chemical hapten exposure. Broader study findings: Expanded TCRs formed significantly more large CDR3 similarity clusters than controls. TCRs above 1 in 1000 frequency stayed constant with DPC sensitization.

Separate cDNA molecules received unique molecular identifiers, which the library attached to them. TCRdb redid the calling of the RACE reads with MiXCR, one entry per CDR3 protein. The sample consists of tens of thousands of distinct CDR3 sequences, 7.5% to 9.5% of them appearing once. The sample in question was whole blood, obtained in connection with sensitization to the hapten diphenylcyclopropenone (DPC). This receptor was identified in a woman aged 45-65 years with alopecia areata. Some clones in this sample may be carry-over from other donors' samples.

The CDR3 nucleotides are TGTGCCAGCAGTTACTCGCGGGAGAGGGGCCTCAATGAGCAGTTCTTC. It translates to CASSYSRERGLNEQFF. The V gene is TRBV6-2 or TRBV6-3, the J gene TRBJ2-1, with TRBD2 matching over 7 bases. Germline V CDR1 and CDR2: MNHEY, SVGEGT. The J segment lost 6 bases and the V segment lost 0 bases, leaving 8 bases of the junction unmatched. The CDR3 extends over 16 amino acids.